This T cell receptor (beta chain) was retrieved from a study of T-cell reconstitution after alpha-beta-depleted transplantation in children. The junction had 2 bases not matched to a gene; V was cut back by 3 bases and J by 5 bases. This CDR3 has 15 residues. CDR1 and CDR2 (germline): MGHRA, YSYEKL. Preparation of the TCRbeta library was carried out with unique molecular identifiers. TCRdb passed the PCR reads through MiXCR, listing each CDR3 protein once. The sample lists over 200,000 distinct CDR3 sequences; around 9.5% were seen once. The receptor was isolated from a human donor who donated a stem cell graft to a child with acute lymphoblastic leukemia. The chain links TRBV4-1 to TRBJ1-6; TRBD1 matches at 9 bases. Source: PBMCs from the stem cell graft donor, taken from the stem cell graft. The CDR3 DNA follows: TGCGCCAGCAGCCACGGACAGGGGAATAATTCACCCCTCCACTTT. This gives the protein CASSHGQGNNSPLHF.